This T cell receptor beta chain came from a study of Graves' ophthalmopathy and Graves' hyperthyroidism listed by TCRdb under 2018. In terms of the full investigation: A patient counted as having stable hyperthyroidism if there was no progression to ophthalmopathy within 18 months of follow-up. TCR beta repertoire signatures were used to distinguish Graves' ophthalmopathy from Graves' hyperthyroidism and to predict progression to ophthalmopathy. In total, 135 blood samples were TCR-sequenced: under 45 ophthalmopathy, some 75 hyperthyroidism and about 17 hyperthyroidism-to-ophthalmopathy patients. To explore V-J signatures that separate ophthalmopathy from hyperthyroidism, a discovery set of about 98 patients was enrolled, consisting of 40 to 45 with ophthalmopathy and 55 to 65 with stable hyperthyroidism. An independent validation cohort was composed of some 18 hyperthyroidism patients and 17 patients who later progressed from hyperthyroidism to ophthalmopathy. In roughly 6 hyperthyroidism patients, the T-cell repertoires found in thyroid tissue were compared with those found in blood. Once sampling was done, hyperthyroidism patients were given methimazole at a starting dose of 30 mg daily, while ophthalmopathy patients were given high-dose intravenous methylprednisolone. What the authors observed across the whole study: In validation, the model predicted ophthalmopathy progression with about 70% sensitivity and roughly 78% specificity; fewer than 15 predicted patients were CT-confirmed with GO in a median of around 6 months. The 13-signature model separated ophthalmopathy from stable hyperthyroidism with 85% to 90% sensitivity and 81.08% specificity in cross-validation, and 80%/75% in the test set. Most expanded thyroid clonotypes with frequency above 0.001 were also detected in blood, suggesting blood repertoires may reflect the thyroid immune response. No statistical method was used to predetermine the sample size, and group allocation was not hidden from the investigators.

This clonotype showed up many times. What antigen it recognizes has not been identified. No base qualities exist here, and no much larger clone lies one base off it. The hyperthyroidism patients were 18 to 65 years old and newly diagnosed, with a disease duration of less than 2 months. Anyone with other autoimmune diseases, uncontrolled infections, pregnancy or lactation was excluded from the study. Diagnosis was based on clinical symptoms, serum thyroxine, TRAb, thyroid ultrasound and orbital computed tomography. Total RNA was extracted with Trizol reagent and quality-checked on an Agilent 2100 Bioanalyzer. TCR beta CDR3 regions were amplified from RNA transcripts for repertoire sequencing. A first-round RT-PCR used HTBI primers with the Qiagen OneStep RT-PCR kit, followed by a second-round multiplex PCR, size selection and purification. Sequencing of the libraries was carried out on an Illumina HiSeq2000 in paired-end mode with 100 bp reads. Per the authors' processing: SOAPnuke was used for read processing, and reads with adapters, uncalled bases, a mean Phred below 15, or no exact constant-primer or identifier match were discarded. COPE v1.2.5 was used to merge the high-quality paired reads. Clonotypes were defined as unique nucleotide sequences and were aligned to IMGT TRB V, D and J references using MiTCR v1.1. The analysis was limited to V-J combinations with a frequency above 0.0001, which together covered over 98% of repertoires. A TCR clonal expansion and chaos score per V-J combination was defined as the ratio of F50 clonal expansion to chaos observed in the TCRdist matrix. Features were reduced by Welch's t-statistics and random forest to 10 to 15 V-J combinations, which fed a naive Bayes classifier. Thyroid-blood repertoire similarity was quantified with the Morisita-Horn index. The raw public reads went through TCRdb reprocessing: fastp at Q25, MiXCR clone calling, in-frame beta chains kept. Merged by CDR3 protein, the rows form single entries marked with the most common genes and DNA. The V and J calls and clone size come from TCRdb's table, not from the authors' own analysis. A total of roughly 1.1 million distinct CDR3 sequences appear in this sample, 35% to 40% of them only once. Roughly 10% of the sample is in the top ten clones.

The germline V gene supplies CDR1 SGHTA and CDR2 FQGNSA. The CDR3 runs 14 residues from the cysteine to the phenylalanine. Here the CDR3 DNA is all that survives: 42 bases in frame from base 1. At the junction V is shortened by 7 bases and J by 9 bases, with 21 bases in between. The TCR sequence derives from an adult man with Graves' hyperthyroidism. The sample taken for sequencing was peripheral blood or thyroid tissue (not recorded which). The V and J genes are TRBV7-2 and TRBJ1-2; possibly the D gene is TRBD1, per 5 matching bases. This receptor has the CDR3 CASNPESSGRSYTF. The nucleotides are TGTGCCAGCAACCCCGAGTCGTCAGGGCGAAGCTACACCTTC.